This passage covers 18 T cell receptor beta chains from one sample sequenced in a study of human T cells and chemical hapten exposure. MiXCR, applied by TCRdb to the RACE reads, yields one record per CDR3 protein. Of about 120,000 distinct CDR3 sequences listed, about 13% are singletons. The time point is: patch test 1, 2 weeks after DPC sensitization. The treatment: therapeutic diphenylcyclopropenone sensitization with weekly scalp DPC. The input for sequencing was whole blood, taken in connection with sensitization to the hapten diphenylcyclopropenone (DPC). All receptors derive from a man between 18 and 29 years old with alopecia areata. Some clones in this sample may be carry-over from other donors' samples.

This clonotype has a handful of counts. The gene calls are TRBV15 and TRBJ2-2; TRBD2 is a possible D gene (7 bases). Germline values: CDR1 LNHNV, CDR2 YYDKDF (reference sequence). Trimming left V 5 bases short and J 2 bases short, with 9 bases between. The CDR3 covers 14 residues. The chain's CDR3 is CATSAGANTGELFF. The CDR3 DNA follows: TGTGCCACCAGCGCGGGGGCCAACACCGGGGAGCTGTTTTTT.

The rearrangement joins TRBV11-3 to TRBJ2-5; D gene uncertain. The CDR3 is made up of 15 amino acids. CDR1 SGHNT and CDR2 YENEEA come from the germline V gene. Trimming left V 6 bases short and J 5 bases short, with 19 bases between. The CDR3 region is CASSLENRDKETQYF. For the CDR3, the DNA is TGTGCCAGCAGTCTCGAAAATAGGGATAAGGAGACCCAGTACTTC.

This clonotype was seen a few times. V and J are TRBV20-1 and TRBJ2-7; 9 bases match TRBD1. V trimming: 6 bases; J trimming: 4 bases; junction bases outside the gene matches: 4. CDR1 and CDR2 (germline): DFQATT, SNEGSKA (reference sequence). The CDR3 contains 12 residues. CDR3 in amino acids: CSATGTGYEQYV. CDR3 coding DNA: TGCAGTGCCACCGGGACAGGGTACGAGCAGTACGTC.

This chain joins TRBV6-6 and TRBJ1-5, with a possible D match to TRBD1 (6 bases). Germline V CDR1 and CDR2: MNHNY, SVGAGI (reference sequence). The V gene lost 8 bases and the J gene lost 3 bases, with 17 bases spanning the gap. The CDR3 runs 15 residues. The CDR3 protein is CASCVQGRDNQPQHF. The CDR3 region has the DNA TGTGCCAGCTGTGTCCAGGGGCGAGACAATCAGCCCCAGCATTTT.

Comment on this clonotype: The junction differs from germline at one of its ends, possibly a read error. This chain connects TRBV29-1 to TRBJ2-7; unclear D gene. This CDR3 is built from 14 residues. The germline V gene encodes CDR1 SQVTM and CDR2 ANQGSEA. Written as DNA, the CDR3 is TGCAGCGTCGAGGTCCCCGGGCCTACCTACGAGCAGTGCTTC. Protein product: CSVEVPGPTYEQCF.

The V and J genes are TRBV6-2 or TRBV6-3 and TRBJ2-7, with D maybe TRBD1 (6 bases). V lost 5 bases and J lost 0, with 11 bases in between. The CDR3 contains 14 residues. The germline CDR1 and CDR2 sequences are MNHEY and SVGEGT. The CDR3 spells CASSKQGHSYEQYV. CDR3 DNA: TGTGCCAGCAGTAAGCAGGGACACTCCTACGAGCAGTACGTC.

This clonotype was found a few times. This chain links TRBV10-3 with TRBJ1-2; the D gene is possibly TRBD1 (6 bases). V gave up 0 bases and J gave up 3 bases, with 8 bases separating them. CDR1 and CDR2 (germline): ENHRY, SYGVKD. This CDR3 has 14 residues. The chain's CDR3 is CAISESPGDYGYTF. The CDR3 region has the DNA TGTGCCATCAGTGAGTCGCCAGGGGACTATGGCTACACCTTC.

This chain connects TRBV5-1 to TRBJ1-5; possibly TRBD1 for D (6 bases). Germline assignment: CDR1 SGHRS and CDR2 YFSETQ. The V end was cut by 0 bases, the J end by 3 bases, with 10 bases between. The CDR3 totals 15 residues. CDR3 sequence (DNA): TGCGCCAGCAGCTTGGGGGACACGGTCAATCAGCCCCAGCATTTT. It yields the protein CASSLGDTVNQPQHF.

The chain combines TRBV7-8 with TRBJ2-1, with TRBD2 identical over 10 bases. The CDR3 spans 16 residues. Germline V gene sequence: CDR1 SGHVS, CDR2 FQNEAQ. Trimming removed 5 bases from V and 1 base from J; junction bases left unmatched: 5. The CDR3 sequence is CASSTQRGGSYNEQFF. The CDR3 DNA follows: TGTGCCAGCAGCACCCAGCGGGGGGGATCCTACAATGAGCAGTTCTTC.

CDR3 protein: CASSESGHRTGELFF. CDR3 in DNA: TGTGCCAGCAGTGAGAGCGGTCATAGGACCGGGGAGCTGTTTTTT. The rearrangement joins TRBV9 to TRBJ2-2; tentative D call: TRBD2 (5 bases). Germline loops: CDR1 SGDLS, CDR2 YYNGEE. This CDR3 comprises 15 residues. V gave up 5 bases and J gave up 5 bases, with 16 bases separating them. Full variable domain (missing parts from reference TRBV9 and TRBJ2-2): DSGVTQTPKHLITATGQRVTLRCSPRSGDLSVYWYQQSLDQGLQFLIQYYNGEERAKGNILERFSAQQFPDLHSELNLSSLELGDSALYFCASSESGHRTGELFFGEGSRLTVL.

The chain uses TRBV7-2 and TRBJ2-3, with a tentative D call TRBD2 (5 bases). From germline, CDR1 is SGHTA and CDR2 FQGNSA. V was clipped by 4 bases and J by 5 bases, with 16 bases between them. This CDR3 spans 15 amino acids. The CDR3 nucleotides are TGTGCCAGCAGCTCTAGTGGGGAGTCGGGAGATACGCAGTATTTT. This gives the protein CASSSSGESGDTQYF.

This clonotype was counted between two and nine times. The rearrangement joins TRBV2 to TRBJ2-1, with D uncertain. Germline V gives CDR1 SNHLY, CDR2 FYNNEI. The V gene lost 0 bases and the J gene lost 0 bases, with 12 bases spanning the gap. The CDR3 consists of 17 residues. CDR3 coding DNA: TGTGCCAGCAGTGAAGCCGGTGGGTTCTTCTCCTACAATGAGCAGTTCTTC. It encodes CASSEAGGFFSYNEQFF.

This clonotype was seen only a few times. The rearrangement joins TRBV11-2 to TRBJ2-1; D unclear. The CDR3 extends over 14 amino acids. Germline-derived CDR1 and CDR2 are SGHAT and FQNNGV. The V gene lost 2 bases and the J gene lost 3 bases, with 8 bases spanning the gap. In DNA, the CDR3 is TGTGCCAGCAGCTTATTTCCGGACTACAATGAGCAGTTCTTC. It is translated as CASSLFPDYNEQFF.

The chain couples TRBV6-7 to TRBJ2-3, with 7 bases fitting TRBD1. TRBV6-7 is an open reading frame whose function is uncertain. The CDR3 has 16 residues. V gave up 6 bases and J gave up 4 bases; unmatched junction bases: 13. The CDR3 region is CASSLRDREISDTQYF. The CDR3 region has the DNA TGTGCCAGCAGCCTCCGCGACAGGGAAATTTCAGATACGCAGTATTTT.

Turning to this clonotype: Because it lacks the conserved phenylalanine or tryptophan at the end, this CDR3 is likely a read error. This rearrangement joins TRBV29-1 to TRBJ1-1; 7 nucleotides align to TRBD1. Per the germline V gene, CDR1 is SQVTM and CDR2 is ANQGSEA. V was clipped by 1 base and J by 11 bases; unmatched bases: 7. This CDR3 is 12 amino acids long. The CDR3: CSVEVQGTKAFS. The CDR3 DNA sequence: TGCAGCGTTGAAGTACAGGGGACAAAGGCTTTCTCT.

This clonotype was observed a handful of times. This sequence joins TRBV5-1 and TRBJ2-1, with 9 positions matching TRBD2. The germline CDR1 and CDR2 sequences are SGHRS and YFSETQ. The CDR3 totals 16 residues. V lost 4 bases, J lost 6 bases, and 11 bases stayed unmatched. The CDR3 loop is CASSPPLLAGSNEQFF. The CDR3 DNA reads as TGCGCCAGCAGCCCCCCCCTGCTAGCGGGGTCCAATGAGCAGTTCTTC.

V is TRBV20-1 and J is TRBJ2-7; D may correspond to TRBD1 or TRBD2 (5 bases each). Trimming left V 2 bases short and J 5 bases short, with 13 bases between. The germline V gene has CDR1 DFQATT and CDR2 SNEGSKA (reference sequence). This CDR3 comprises 13 residues. This CDR3 is CSARPRGWNEQYF. The CDR3 nucleotides are TGCAGTGCTAGACCCCGGGGCTGGAACGAGCAGTACTTC.

A few counts support this clonotype. The chain combines TRBV11-2 with TRBJ1-5; maybe TRBD1 (5 bases). V gave up 5 bases and J gave up 5 bases, with 7 bases separating them. The CDR3 totals 12 residues. Germline CDR1 reads SGHAT; CDR2 reads FQNNGV. The CDR3 protein is CASSKGDQPQHF. For the CDR3, the DNA is TGTGCCAGCAGCAAAGGGGATCAGCCCCAGCATTTT.